The source of this TCR beta chain is a study of T cell repertoires in cytomegalovirus infection. TCRdb re-analysed the reads in MiXCR, keeping a single row per CDR3 protein. Of approximately 990,000 distinct CDR3 sequences in the sample, approximately 31% were seen once. Germline V gives CDR1 SGHAT, CDR2 FQNNGV. V was pared by 5 bases and J by 3 bases, with 6 bases of the junction left unmatched. The CDR3 contains 15 residues. Many counts were recorded for this clonotype. Its antigen is still unknown. Overall study results and limits: Ex vivo, HLA-C-restricted CMV-specific TCR beta clonotypes prevailed over the rest of the response.

The chain uses TRBV11-2 and TRBJ1-4; 7 bases match TRBD1. The sequence was obtained from a human donor in good health (CMV status not recorded). Some clones in this sample may be carry-over from other donors' samples. The material sequenced was cultured CD8+ T cells from PBMCs, taken from culture after CMV antigen stimulation. The CDR3 DNA reads TGTGCCAGCAGCCCCACAGGGGCTGCTAATGAAAAACTGTTTTTT. It specifies CASSPTGAANEKLFF.